The rows below give T cell receptor beta chains drawn from one sample of a study of post-analysis software for immune sequencing data. A single record per CDR3 protein comes from TCRdb applying MiXCR to the PCR reads. The data contain under 200,000 distinct CDR3 sequences, approximately 28% of them seen just once; the ten biggest clones take up roughly 3.4%. Sequencing was performed on blood. These receptors originate from a girl younger than 18 with multiple sclerosis. Both conserved end residues are part of each CDR3. The D gene is left open where the match is weak. Where a row states a size, it is once, few, many or the class of an expanded clone; other rows omit it.

TRBV5-1,TRBJ1-1,NA,NA,TGCGCCAGTTACGTAGATTACACTGAAGCTTTCTTT,CASYVDYTEAFF
TRBV5-6,TRBJ1-5,NA,NA,TGTGCCAGCAGCTTGGGCAGTTTGGCATACCAGCCCCAGCATTTT,CASSLGSLAYQPQHF
TRBV7-9,TRBJ1-5,NA,TRBD1,TGTGCCAGCAGTTCAGGTCCGGGACAGGGAACTGATCAGCCCCAGCATTTT,CASSSGPGQGTDQPQHF
TRBV29-1,TRBJ2-1,many,NA,TGCAGCGTGCCAACATGGGACTGGAAATACAATGAGCAGTTCTTC,CSVPTWDWKYNEQFF
TRBV2,TRBJ1-2,NA,NA,TGTGCCAGCGGTCAGGACAGTACAAACTATGGCTACACCTTC,CASGQDSTNYGYTF
TRBV20-1,TRBJ2-7,NA,TRBD2,TGCAGGGCTTGGACTAGCATCTACGAGCAGTACTTC,CRAWTSIYEQYF
TRBV11-2,TRBJ2-3,few,NA,TGTGCCAGCAGGACGTTCGGCAATCCCAGGGATACGCAGTATTTT,CASRTFGNPRDTQYF
TRBV29-1,TRBJ2-3,many,NA,TGCAGCGCCCTTGGCCAGTCTAGCACAGATACGCAGTATTTT,CSALGQSSTDTQYF
TRBV20-1,TRBJ1-2,few,TRBD1,TGCAGTGCTAGAATAGGACAGGCCTACTATGGCTACACCTTC,CSARIGQAYYGYTF
TRBV11-2,TRBJ1-2,few,NA,TGTGCCAGCAGCTTAGTCGGGGACGGAACATATGGCTACACCTTC,CASSLVGDGTYGYTF
TRBV7-2,TRBJ1-2,many,TRBD1,TGTGCCAGCAGCCGAACAGGGGCCTATGGCTACACCTTC,CASSRTGAYGYTF
TRBV12-3/TRBV12-4,TRBJ2-2,few,NA,TGTGCCAGCAGTCCCCCCAGGGATCCCGGGGAGCTGTTTTTT,CASSPPRDPGELFF
TRBV9,TRBJ2-1,NA,NA,TGTGCCAGCAGCCCGACCCCGACCGGATGGCAGTTCTTC,CASSPTPTGWQFF
TRBV29-1,TRBJ1-2,NA,NA,TGCAGCGTTGATTCGGGGGTACTTTATGGCTACACCTTC,CSVDSGVLYGYTF
TRBV10-2,TRBJ2-1,NA,NA,TGCGCCAGCAGTGAGTCCGGCAGGGTGCGTGACGAGCAGTTCTTC,CASSESGRVRDEQFF
TRBV2,TRBJ1-3,NA,NA,TGTGCCAGCAGTGAACAGCCTGGAAACACCATATATTTT,CASSEQPGNTIYF
TRBV28,TRBJ2-2,NA,NA,TGTGCCCTAGAGGGCGGGACTAACACCGGGGAGCTGTTTTTT,CALEGGTNTGELFF
TRBV3-1,TRBJ1-2,few,NA,TGTGCCAGCAGCCAAGGAAAGCCAGGGAGATATGGCTACACCTTC,CASSQGKPGRYGYTF
TRBV28,TRBJ1-4,NA,NA,TGTGCCAGCAGTTTATCAATGGGGGGCCAGGCGAAACTGTTTTTT,CASSLSMGGQAKLFF
TRBV12-3/TRBV12-4,TRBJ2-1,many,TRBD1,TGTGCCAGCAGTGCGGGACAGGGAACCTACAATGAGCAGTTCTTC,CASSAGQGTYNEQFF
TRBV7-2,TRBJ2-7,NA,TRBD1,TGTGCCAGCAGCAGGAGGACAGGGATGACTACCTACGAGCAGTACTTC,CASSRRTGMTTYEQYF
TRBV28,TRBJ2-1,many,TRBD2,TGTGCCAGCAGCCCGGGGACTAGCGGCCTTATGATGAATGAGCAGTTCTTC,CASSPGTSGLMMNEQFF
TRBV29-1,TRBJ2-1,few,TRBD1,TGCAGCGACCGACAGGGTGTCCACAATGAGCAGTTCTTC,CSDRQGVHNEQFF
TRBV28,TRBJ2-4,many,NA,TGTGCCAGCAGTTCGGCGGGACAAATATTAGCCAAAAACATTCAGTACTTC,CASSSAGQILAKNIQYF
TRBV2,TRBJ1-5,NA,TRBD1,TGTGCCAGCAGCGGACAGGGGAACTATCAGCCCCAGCATTTT,CASSGQGNYQPQHF
TRBV20-1,TRBJ1-5,many,NA,TGCAGTGCTATTGAGGGGCGGGCCTATCAGCCCCAGCATTTT,CSAIEGRAYQPQHF
TRBV3-1,TRBJ1-6,NA,TRBD1,TGTGCCAGCAGCCAGTTACCGGGACAGAGCAATTCACCCCTCCACTTT,CASSQLPGQSNSPLHF
TRBV4-1,TRBJ2-4,many,NA,TGCGCCAGCAGCCCCGGCCGAGGGGAGACGGACATTCAGTACTTC,CASSPGRGETDIQYF
TRBV7-7,TRBJ1-2,many,TRBD1,TGTGCTAGCAGCCCGGACAGGGAGTATGGCTATGGCTACACCTTC,CASSPDREYGYGYTF
TRBV5-1,TRBJ2-1,many,TRBD1,TGCGCCAGCAGCTTGACCCAGACAGGGACGAATGAGCAGTTCTTC,CASSLTQTGTNEQFF
TRBV30,TRBJ1-1,few,NA,TGTGCCTGGGACGGGACACATCCGAACACTGAAGCTTTCTTT,CAWDGTHPNTEAFF
TRBV5-5,TRBJ1-4,once,TRBD1,TGTGCCAGCAGCTCGCCAGCTGGGAGGGGGCGCTGGGATGAAAAACTGTTTTTT,CASSSPAGRGRWDEKLFF
TRBV11-2,TRBJ2-7,many,NA,TGTGCCAGCAGCTCCTCATCCGGGACATATTACGAGCAGTACTTC,CASSSSSGTYYEQYF
TRBV28,TRBJ2-4,NA,TRBD1,TGTGCCAGCAGTTTTAGGGACAGGGGTTTCTACTTC,CASSFRDRGFYF
TRBV4-2,TRBJ2-6,many,NA,TGTGCCAGCAGCCAAGATCACGGGGGATCTGGGGCCAACGTCCTGACTTTC,CASSQDHGGSGANVLTF
TRBV5-1,TRBJ2-2,few,TRBD2,TGCGCCAGCAGCTTGGTGTTAGCGGGCACCGGGGAGCTGTTTTTT,CASSLVLAGTGELFF
TRBV7-6,TRBJ2-1,few,TRBD2,TGTGCCAGCAGCTTCGGGACTAGCGGGGGGGATGAGCAGTTCTTC,CASSFGTSGGDEQFF
TRBV4-1,TRBJ2-7,many,NA,TGCGCCAGCAGCCAGGGGACCGACGAGCAGTACTTC,CASSQGTDEQYF
TRBV2,TRBJ2-7,many,NA,TGTGCCAGCCTCGTCAGCAGAAACTCCTACGAGCAGTACTTC,CASLVSRNSYEQYF
TRBV12-3/TRBV12-4,TRBJ1-4,NA,NA,TGTGCCAGCAGTTCCGGTGGGGCTAATGAAAAACTGTTTTTT,CASSSGGANEKLFF
TRBV15,TRBJ2-1,few,NA,TGTGCCACCAGCAGTCGGACTTCGGGCTACAATGGGCAGTTCTTC,CATSSRTSGYNGQFF
TRBV29-1,TRBJ2-7,many,TRBD1,TGCAGCGTTGAAGTGGACAGGGGGTACGGCGAGCAGTACTTC,CSVEVDRGYGEQYF
TRBV5-1,TRBJ2-1,NA,TRBD2,TGCGCCAGCAGCCCTTACGCGACTAGCGGGGGAAATGAGCAGTTCTTC,CASSPYATSGGNEQFF
TRBV28,TRBJ2-7,NA,NA,TGTGCCAGCAGTTTATGGGGGGGGACACACTACGAGCGGTACTTC,CASSLWGGTHYERYF
TRBV5-1,TRBJ2-7,few,TRBD1,TGCGCCAGCAGCTTGGACGGGGACAGGGTCTCCGAGCAGTACTTC,CASSLDGDRVSEQYF
TRBV29-1,TRBJ2-7,many,NA,TGCAGCGTTGTAGGGGCGAGCGAGCAGTACTTC,CSVVGASEQYF
TRBV7-8,TRBJ2-7,NA,TRBD2,TGTGCCAGCAACACTAGCGGGAACTCCTACGAGCAGTACTTC,CASNTSGNSYEQYF
TRBV20-1,TRBJ1-2,many,TRBD1,TGCAGTGCTACGAATCAAAATTCGGACAGGGACCCCTATGGCTACACCTTC,CSATNQNSDRDPYGYTF
TRBV20-1,TRBJ1-6,NA,TRBD1,TGCAGTGCTAGTCGAGGGGGCATTAATTCACCCCCCCACTTT,CSASRGGINSPPHF
TRBV2,TRBJ2-1,few,NA,TGTGCCAGCAGTGACGAAGGGACGGGATGGGACGCAGTCAATGAGCAGTTCTTC,CASSDEGTGWDAVNEQFF
TRBV14,TRBJ2-3,few,NA,TGTGCCAGCAGCCAAGAAAGGGGAACGCAGTATTTT,CASSQERGTQYF
TRBV5-1,TRBJ2-7,many,TRBD1,TGCGCCAGCAGCTTGGAAGGACAGGGCACCGAGCAGTACTTC,CASSLEGQGTEQYF
TRBV7-9,TRBJ2-3,NA,TRBD2,TGTGCCATTCAGCGGGAGGGTGGCACAGATACGCAGTATTTT,CAIQREGGTDTQYF
TRBV25-1,TRBJ2-3,NA,TRBD2,TGTGCCAGCGGGCAACTAGCGGGGGATACGCAGTATTTT,CASGQLAGDTQYF